Following are 5 T cell receptor beta chains from one sample sequenced in a study of blood T cell repertoires in COVID-19. The method was immunoSEQ multiplex PCR; TCRdb's version includes in-frame clones alone and lacks a portion of them. The table shows about 410,000 clones, with 70% to 90% occurring only once. The specimen sequenced was peripheral blood. The source of these receptors is a woman aged 40 to 50 with COVID-19, enrolled during active disease.

V usage is TRBV4-1 and J usage is TRBJ2-1, with 8 bases that match TRBD2. Germline values: CDR1 MGHRA, CDR2 YSYEKL. The CDR3 sequence is 17 residues long. Trimming cost V 2 bases and J 8 bases; bases outside gene matches: 14. CDR3 in DNA: TGCGCCAGCAGCCAACCCCCGGGACTAGGATTTGTGGATGAGCAGTTCTTC. Translation gives CASSQPPGLGFVDEQFF.

J is TRBJ2-7 and V is TRBV6-5; D remains unclear. Per germline, CDR1 MNHEY and CDR2 SVGAGI. V dropped 0 bases and J dropped 12 bases, with 24 bases sitting between them. This CDR3 comprises 16 residues. CDR3 region: CASSYSRVEIPSRWYF. CDR3 in DNA: TGTGCCAGCAGTTACTCCCGGGTAGAAATACCTTCCCGGTGGTACTTC.

This chain uses TRBV27 with TRBJ2-7; TRBD1 might be the D (6 bases). CDR3 length equals 15 residues. Between the trimmed V and J ends, which lost 8 bases and 2 bases, there was a span of 19 bases. Germline lookup yields CDR1 MNHEY and CDR2 SMNVEV (reference sequence). In nucleotides, the CDR3 is TGTGCCAGCCGTCGATCCGGGACACCAACCTACGAGCAGTACTTC. Its protein product is CASRRSGTPTYEQYF.

The chain employs TRBV9 and TRBJ1-5, with D possibly matching TRBD1 (6 bases). Germline V lookup: CDR1 SGDLS, CDR2 YYNGEE. CDR3 length: 15 residues. The germline V and J ends were trimmed by 0 bases and 7 bases, with 14 bases remaining between them. The CDR3 DNA sequence: TGTGCCAGCAGCGTAGGGGTGGACAGAGACCAGCCCCAGCATTTT. Protein: CASSVGVDRDQPQHF.

This clone was detected only a few times. The chain carries TRBV25-1 and TRBJ2-3; 8 bases fit TRBD1. The V gene end was trimmed by 6 bases and the J gene end by 2 bases; junction bases not matched to a gene: 7. The CDR3 is 15 amino acids. Germline values: CDR1 MGHDK, CDR2 SYGVNS. CDR3 amino acids: CASSGKDRATDTQYF. CDR3 sequence (DNA): TGTGCCAGCAGCGGTAAGGACAGGGCCACAGATACGCAGTATTTT.